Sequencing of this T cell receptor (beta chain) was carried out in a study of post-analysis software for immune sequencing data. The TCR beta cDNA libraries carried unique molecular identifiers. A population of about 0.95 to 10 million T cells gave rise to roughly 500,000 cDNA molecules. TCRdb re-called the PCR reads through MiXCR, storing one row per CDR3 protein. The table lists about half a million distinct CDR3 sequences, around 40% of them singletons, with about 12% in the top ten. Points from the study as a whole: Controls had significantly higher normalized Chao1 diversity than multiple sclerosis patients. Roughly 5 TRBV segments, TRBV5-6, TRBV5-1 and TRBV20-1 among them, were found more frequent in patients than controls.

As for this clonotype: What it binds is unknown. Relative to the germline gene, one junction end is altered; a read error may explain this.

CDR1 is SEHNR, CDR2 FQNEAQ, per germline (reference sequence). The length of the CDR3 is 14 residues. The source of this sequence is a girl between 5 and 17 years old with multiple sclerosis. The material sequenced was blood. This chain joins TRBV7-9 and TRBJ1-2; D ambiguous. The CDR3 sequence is CASSTPGQDYDYTF. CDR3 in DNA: TGTGCCAGCAGCACCCCTGGGCAGGACTATGACTACACCTTC.